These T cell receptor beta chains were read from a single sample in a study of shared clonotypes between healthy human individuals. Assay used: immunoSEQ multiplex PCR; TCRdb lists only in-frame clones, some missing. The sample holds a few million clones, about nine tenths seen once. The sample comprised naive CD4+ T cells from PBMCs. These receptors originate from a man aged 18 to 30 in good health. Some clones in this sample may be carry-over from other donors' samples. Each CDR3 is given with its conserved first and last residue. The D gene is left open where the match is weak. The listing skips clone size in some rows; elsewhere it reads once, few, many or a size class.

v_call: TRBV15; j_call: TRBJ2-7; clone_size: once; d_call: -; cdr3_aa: CATSRDPSSLGSEQYF; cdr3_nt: TGTGCCACCAGCAGAGACCCGAGTTCCCTGGGTAGCGAGCAGTACTTC
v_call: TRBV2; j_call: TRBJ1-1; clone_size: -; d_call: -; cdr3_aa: CASSVYGVNTEAFF; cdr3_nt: TGTGCCAGCAGTGTCTACGGCGTGAACACTGAAGCTTTCTTT
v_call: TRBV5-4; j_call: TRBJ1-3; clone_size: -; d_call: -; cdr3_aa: CASSLGQATSGNTIYF; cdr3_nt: TGTGCCAGCAGCTTGGGACAGGCCACCTCTGGAAACACCATATATTTT
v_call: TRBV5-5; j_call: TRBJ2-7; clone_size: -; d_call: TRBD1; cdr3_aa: CASSRQSDRGSFLGYEQYF; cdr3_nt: TGTGCCAGCAGCCGGCAGTCGGACAGGGGGAGTTTCCTCGGGTACGAGCAGTACTTC
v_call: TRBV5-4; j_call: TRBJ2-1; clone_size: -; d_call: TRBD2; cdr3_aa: CASSLGLAGGTYNEQFF; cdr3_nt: TGTGCCAGCAGCTTGGGACTAGCGGGGGGGACCTACAATGAGCAGTTCTTC
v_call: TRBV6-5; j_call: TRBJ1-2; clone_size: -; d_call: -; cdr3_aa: CASLGGSYYGYTF; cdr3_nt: TGTGCCAGCCTGGGGGGGTCCTACTATGGCTACACCTTC
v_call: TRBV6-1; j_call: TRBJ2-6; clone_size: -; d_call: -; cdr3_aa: CASSERGSGANVLTF; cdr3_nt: TGTGCCAGCAGTGAAAGGGGCTCCGGGGCCAACGTCCTGACTTTC
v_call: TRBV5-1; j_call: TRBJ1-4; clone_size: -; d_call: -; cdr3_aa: CASSLGPANEKLFF; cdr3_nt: TGCGCCAGCAGCTTGGGACCGGCTAATGAAAAACTGTTTTTT
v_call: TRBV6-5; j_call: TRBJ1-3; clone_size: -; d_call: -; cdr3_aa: CASSYTGFSGNTIYF; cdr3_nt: TGTGCCAGCAGTTACACAGGCTTCTCTGGAAACACCATATATTTT
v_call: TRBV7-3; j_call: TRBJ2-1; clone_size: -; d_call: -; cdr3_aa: CASSLTIGNSYNEQFF; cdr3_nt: TGTGCCAGCAGCTTAACGATAGGGAACTCCTACAATGAGCAGTTCTTC
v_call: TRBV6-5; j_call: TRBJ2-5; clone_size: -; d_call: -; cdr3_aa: CASSYGQTYQETQYF; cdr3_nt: TGTGCCAGCAGTTACGGGCAGACGTACCAAGAGACCCAGTACTTC
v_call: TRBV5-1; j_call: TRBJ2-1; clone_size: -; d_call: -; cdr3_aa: CASSLRTRGYNEQFF; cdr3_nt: TGCGCCAGCAGCTTGCGTACCCGGGGCTACAATGAGCAGTTCTTC
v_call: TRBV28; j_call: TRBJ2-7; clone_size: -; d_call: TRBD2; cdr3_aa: CASAYYSGSDEQYF; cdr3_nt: TGTGCCAGCGCCTACTATAGCGGGAGCGACGAGCAGTACTTC
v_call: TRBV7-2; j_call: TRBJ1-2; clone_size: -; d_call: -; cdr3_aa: CASSLAGKYGYTF; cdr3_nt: TGTGCCAGCAGCTTAGCAGGAAAATATGGCTACACCTTC
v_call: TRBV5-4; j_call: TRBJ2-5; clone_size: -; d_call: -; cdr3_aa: CASSSDRQILAPLHF; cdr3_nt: TGTGCCAGCAGCTCCGACCGCCAGATACTAGCCCCGCTGCACTTC
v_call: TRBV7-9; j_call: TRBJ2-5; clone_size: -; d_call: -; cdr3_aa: CASSPRRGQETQYF; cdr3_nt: TGTGCCAGCAGCCCCCGGAGAGGACAAGAGACCCAGTACTTC
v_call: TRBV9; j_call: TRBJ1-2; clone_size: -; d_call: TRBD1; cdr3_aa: CASSPTPTGGLGYTF; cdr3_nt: TGTGCCAGCAGCCCTACCCCTACAGGGGGCTTGGGCTACACCTTC
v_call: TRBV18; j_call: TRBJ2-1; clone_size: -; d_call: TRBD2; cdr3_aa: CASSPPLTSGRVSVGQFF; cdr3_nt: TGTGCCAGCTCACCCCCTCTCACCAGCGGGAGGGTTAGCGTCGGGCAGTTCTTC
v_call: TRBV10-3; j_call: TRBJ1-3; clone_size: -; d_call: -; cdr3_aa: CATGSSGNTIYF; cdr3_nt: TGTGCCACGGGGAGCTCTGGAAACACCATATATTTT
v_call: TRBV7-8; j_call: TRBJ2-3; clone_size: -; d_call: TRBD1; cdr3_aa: CASSQLRQGADTQYF; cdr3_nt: TGTGCCAGCAGCCAACTCCGACAGGGGGCTGATACGCAGTATTTT
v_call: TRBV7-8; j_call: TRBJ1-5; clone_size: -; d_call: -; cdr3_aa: CASSLGQRSNQPQHF; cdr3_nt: TGTGCCAGCAGCCTAGGCCAGAGGAGCAATCAGCCCCAGCATTTT
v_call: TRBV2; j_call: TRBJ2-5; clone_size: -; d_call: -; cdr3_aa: CASSDGRETQYF; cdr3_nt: TGTGCCAGCAGTGACGGCAGAGAGACCCAGTACTTC
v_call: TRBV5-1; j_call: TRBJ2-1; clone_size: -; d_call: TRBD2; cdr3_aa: CASSRRLAGDYNEQFF; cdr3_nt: TGCGCCAGCAGCCGCCGACTAGCGGGGGACTACAATGAGCAGTTCTTC
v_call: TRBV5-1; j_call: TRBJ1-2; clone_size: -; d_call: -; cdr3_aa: CASSLVSKNNYGYTF; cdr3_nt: TGCGCCAGCAGCTTGGTGTCGAAAAACAACTATGGCTACACCTTC
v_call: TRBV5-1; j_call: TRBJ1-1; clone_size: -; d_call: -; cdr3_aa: CASRLNTEAFF; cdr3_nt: TGCGCCAGCAGGCTGAACACTGAAGCTTTCTTT
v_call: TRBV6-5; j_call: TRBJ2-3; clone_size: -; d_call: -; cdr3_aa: CASSPNTDTQYF; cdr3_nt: TGTGCCAGCAGCCCAAACACAGATACGCAGTATTTT
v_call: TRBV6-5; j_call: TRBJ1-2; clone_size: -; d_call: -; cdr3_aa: CASSYDRDGIYGYTF; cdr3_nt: TGTGCCAGCAGTTATGACCGGGACGGAATCTATGGCTACACCTTC
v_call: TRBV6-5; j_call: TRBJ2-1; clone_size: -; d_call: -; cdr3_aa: CASSYLPPGSQQFF; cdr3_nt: TGTGCCAGCAGTTACCTCCCCCCGGGCAGCCAGCAGTTCTTC
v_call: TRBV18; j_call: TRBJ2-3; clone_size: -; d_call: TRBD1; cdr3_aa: CASSSGQVLSTDTQYF; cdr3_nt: TGTGCCAGCTCATCAGGACAGGTTCTAAGCACAGATACGCAGTATTTT
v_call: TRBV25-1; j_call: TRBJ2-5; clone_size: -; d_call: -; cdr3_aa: CASSGMGETETQYF; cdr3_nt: TGTGCCAGCAGCGGAATGGGGGAAACGGAGACCCAGTACTTC
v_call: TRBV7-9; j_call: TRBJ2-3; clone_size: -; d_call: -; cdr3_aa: CASSGGASVADTQYF; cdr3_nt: TGTGCCAGCAGCGGGGGGGCTAGCGTTGCAGATACGCAGTATTTT
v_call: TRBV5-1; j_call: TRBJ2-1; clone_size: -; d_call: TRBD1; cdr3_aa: CASRSGTGNEQFF; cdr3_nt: TGCGCCAGCAGATCCGGGACAGGTAATGAGCAGTTCTTC
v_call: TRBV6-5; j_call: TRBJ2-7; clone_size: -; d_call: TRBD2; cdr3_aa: CASSYSGGLAAYEQYF; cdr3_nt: TGTGCCAGCAGTTACTCGGGGGGACTAGCGGCCTACGAGCAGTACTTC
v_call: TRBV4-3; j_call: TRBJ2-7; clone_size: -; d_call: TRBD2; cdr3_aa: CASSLGTSGSREQYF; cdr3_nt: TGCGCCAGCAGCCTAGGCACTAGCGGGAGTCGAGAGCAGTACTTC
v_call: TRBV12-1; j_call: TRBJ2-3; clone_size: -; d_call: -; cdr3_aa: CASSFGSEEEDTQYF; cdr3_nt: TGTGCCAGCAGCTTTGGGTCCGAGGAGGAAGATACGCAGTATTTT
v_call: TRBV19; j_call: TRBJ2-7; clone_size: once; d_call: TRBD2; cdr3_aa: CASMPGLAGGYEQYF; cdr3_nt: TGTGCCAGTATGCCGGGACTAGCGGGCGGCTACGAGCAGTACTTC
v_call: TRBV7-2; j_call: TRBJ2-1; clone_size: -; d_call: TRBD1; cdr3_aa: CASSSRQGTGYNEQFF; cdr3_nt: TGTGCCAGCAGCTCTAGACAGGGGACGGGGTACAATGAGCAGTTCTTC
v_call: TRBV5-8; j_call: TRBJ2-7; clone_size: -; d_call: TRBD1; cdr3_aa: CANRDREGYEQYF; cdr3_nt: TGTGCCAACAGGGACAGGGAAGGGTACGAGCAGTACTTC
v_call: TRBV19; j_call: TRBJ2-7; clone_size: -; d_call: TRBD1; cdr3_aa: CASSMATGGGSYEQYF; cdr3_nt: TGTGCCAGTAGTATGGCAACAGGGGGCGGTTCCTACGAGCAGTACTTC
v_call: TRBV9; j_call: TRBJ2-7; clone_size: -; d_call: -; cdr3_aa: CASSVAASSYEQYF; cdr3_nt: TGTGCCAGCAGCGTAGCAGCGAGTTCCTACGAGCAGTACTTC